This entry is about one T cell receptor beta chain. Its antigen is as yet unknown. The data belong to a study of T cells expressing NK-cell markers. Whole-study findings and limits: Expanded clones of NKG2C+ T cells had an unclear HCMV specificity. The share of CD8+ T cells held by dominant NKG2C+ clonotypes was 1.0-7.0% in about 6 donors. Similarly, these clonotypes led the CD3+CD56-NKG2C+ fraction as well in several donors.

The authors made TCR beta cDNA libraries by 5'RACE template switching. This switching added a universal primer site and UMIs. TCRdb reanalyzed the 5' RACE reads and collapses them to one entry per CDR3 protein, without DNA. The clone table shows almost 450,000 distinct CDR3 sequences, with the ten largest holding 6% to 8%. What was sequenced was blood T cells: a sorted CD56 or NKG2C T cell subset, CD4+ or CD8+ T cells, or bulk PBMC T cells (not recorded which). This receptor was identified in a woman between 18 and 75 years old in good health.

CDR3 sequence: CATSEGDRGFYNEQFF. The V gene is TRBV24-1, the J gene TRBJ2-1; TCRdb returns TRBD1, unconfirmable since there is no DNA. Germline CDR1 and CDR2: KGHDR and SFDVKD. The CDR3 is 16 residues long.